This T cell receptor beta chain was captured by sequencing in a study of T cells after posttransplantation cyclophosphamide (dated by TCRdb to 2016 to 2017). Context from the whole study: Using TRB sequencing, the study followed how the T cell repertoire reconstituted after myeloablative bone marrow transplantation in which posttransplantation cyclophosphamide served as GVHD prophylaxis. Samples from some 40 PTCy-treated patients, along with samples from roughly 15 of their related bone marrow donors, underwent antigen receptor sequencing. Blood from all 35 or so PTCy patients with 1-year posttransplant specimens was subjected to TRB sequencing. In 3 patients, TRB sequencing was also performed on up to about 3 more blood samples taken 2 to 5.2 years after transplant, and in several patients, pretransplant blood was also TRB-sequenced. Because TRA and TRB clonality correlated tightly in 9 samples, later TCR analyses were limited to TRB. Public TRB sequences were queried against a database of over 3,500 sequences associated with responses to pathogens, tumor antigens, self-antigens and alloantigens.

Study-level results and caveats: Across the approximately 42 patients, TRB clonality was highly associated with recipient CMV seropositivity and CMV reactivation, and diversity with PTCy was similar to that in the CNI/methotrexate controls. At 1-2 months, donor-recipient similarity was low but rose over the first year, and the later blood repertoires were often dominated by donor CD8+ memory clones. The TRB repertoires of T cells infiltrating skin or the GI tract showed only limited overlap with the TRB repertoires found in blood.

TRB sequencing was run on genomic DNA with either the immunoSEQ assay at survey resolution or the hsTCRB kit. The source study handled its data this way. The immunoSEQ software handled the initial read processing, while the LymphoSeq R package was used for the repertoire analyses. Clonality was calculated as 1 minus normalized Shannon entropy, and the Gini coefficient was also calculated for each TRB dataset. Phenotypes of unsorted samples were inferred by mapping TRB sequences from sorted subsets of the recipient or donor onto unsorted samples of the same recipient. Held by TCRdb, this immuneACCESS table contains in-frame sequences only and omits some clones. Under half of the omission traces to an unresolved V gene where checked; the cause of the rest is unknown. The DNA was the basis for D and trimming; V, J and clone size are from that table. The sample has 40,000 to 55,000 clones on record, with no singletons. The biggest ten clones account for about 2% of the sample.

Related bone marrow donors provided peripheral blood samples on the day of marrow donation. Mononuclear cells from peripheral blood and bone marrow were separated by Ficoll-Hypaque density centrifugation and then cryopreserved. Note on this clone: Its specific antigen is unknown. No base-level quality is on record; no much larger clone is a single base apart.

Material for sequencing was PBMCs. The source is a man aged 35-49 years in good health, CMV-negative, and a related stem cell transplant donor.

The bases read TGCAGCGTTGAAGCGGGCAGGGTGAGGTACGAGCAGTACTTC. It is translated as CSVEAGRVRYEQYF. This receptor chain uses TRBV29-1 and TRBJ2-5; TRBD1 could be the D gene, as 5 bases match. The J call may be mistaken, given a closer DNA end match to TRBJ2-7. Including the terminal cysteine and phenylalanine, the CDR3 comprises 14 residues. Of the read, only the CDR3 DNA is kept; its 42 bases are in frame from base 1. The germline V gene yields SQVTM for CDR1 and ANQGSEA for CDR2.